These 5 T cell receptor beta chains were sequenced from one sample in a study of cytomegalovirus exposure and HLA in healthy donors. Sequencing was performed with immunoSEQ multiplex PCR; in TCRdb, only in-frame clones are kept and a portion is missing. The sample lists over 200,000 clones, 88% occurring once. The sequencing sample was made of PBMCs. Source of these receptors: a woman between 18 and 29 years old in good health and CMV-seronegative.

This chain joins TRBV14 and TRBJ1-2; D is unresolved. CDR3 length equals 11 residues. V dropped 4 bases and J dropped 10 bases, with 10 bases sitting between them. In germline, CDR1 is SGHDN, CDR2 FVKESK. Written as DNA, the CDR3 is TGTGCCAGCAGCCGCTCTCGGGACTACACCTTC. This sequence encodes CASSRSRDYTF.

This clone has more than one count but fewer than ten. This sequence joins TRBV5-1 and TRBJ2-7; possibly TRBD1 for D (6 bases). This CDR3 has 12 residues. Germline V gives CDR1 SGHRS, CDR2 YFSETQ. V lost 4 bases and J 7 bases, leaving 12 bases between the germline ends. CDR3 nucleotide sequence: TGCGCCAGCAGCCCTAGGGGGTGGGAGCAGTACTTC. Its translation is CASSPRGWEQYF.

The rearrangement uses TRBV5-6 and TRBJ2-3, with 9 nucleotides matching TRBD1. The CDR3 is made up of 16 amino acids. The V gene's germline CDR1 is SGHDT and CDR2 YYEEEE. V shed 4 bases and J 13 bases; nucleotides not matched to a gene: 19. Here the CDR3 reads CASSPIGDRAQPEEYF. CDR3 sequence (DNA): TGTGCCAGCAGCCCTATAGGGGACAGGGCGCAACCGGAGGAGTATTTT.

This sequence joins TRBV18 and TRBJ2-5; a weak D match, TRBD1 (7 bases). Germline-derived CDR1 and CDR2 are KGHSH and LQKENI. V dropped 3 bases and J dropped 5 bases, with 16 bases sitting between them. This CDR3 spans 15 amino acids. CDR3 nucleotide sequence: TGTGCCAGCTCACCGAAACAGGGGAGCGGGGAGACCCAGTACTTC. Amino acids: CASSPKQGSGETQYF.

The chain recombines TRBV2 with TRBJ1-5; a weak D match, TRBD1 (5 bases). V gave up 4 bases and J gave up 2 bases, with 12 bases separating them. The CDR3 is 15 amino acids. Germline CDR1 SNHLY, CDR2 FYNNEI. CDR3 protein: CASSAQGRGNQPQHF. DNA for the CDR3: TGTGCCAGCAGTGCCCAGGGAAGGGGCAATCAGCCCCAGCATTTT.